Shown below are 16 T cell receptor beta chains from a single sample sequenced in a study of PD-L1 blockade in urothelial cancer. The time point denotes: peripheral blood 6 weeks after treatment start. Profiling relied on immunoSEQ multiplex PCR, and the TCRdb table lists in-frame clones only, not all of them. The table shows around 110,000 clones, with around 89% occurring only once. The sequencing here drew on PBMCs, taken around atezolizumab (anti-PD-L1) treatment. Receptors were obtained from a man between 60 and 70 years old with urothelial cancer.

V usage is TRBV5-8 and J usage is TRBJ2-2; possible D gene TRBD1, 5 bases. The CDR3 is 15 residues long. V lost 0 bases, J lost 0 bases, and 6 bases lay in between. The V gene's germline CDR1 is SGHTS and CDR2 YDEGEE. CDR3 protein: CASSLGQTNTGELFF. Here the CDR3 DNA reads TGTGCCAGCAGCTTGGGACAGACGAACACCGGGGAGCTGTTTTTT. Full variable domain (missing parts from reference TRBV5-8 and TRBJ2-2): EAGVTQSPTHLIKTRGQQATLRCSPISGHTSVYWYQQALGLGLQFLLWYDEGEERNRGNFPPRFSGRQFPNYSSELNVNALELEDSALYLCASSLGQTNTGELFFGEGSRLTVL.

The chain combines TRBV27 with TRBJ1-4; 8 bases match TRBD1. The CDR3 spans 15 residues. With V trimmed by 5 bases and J by 3 bases, 5 bases remained unmatched. Germline V lookup: CDR1 MNHEY, CDR2 SMNVEV (reference sequence). CDR3 amino acids: CASSPQGAANEKLFF. The DNA of the CDR3 is TGTGCCAGCAGTCCGCAGGGGGCAGCTAATGAAAAACTGTTTTTT.

V is TRBV27 and J is TRBJ2-7; TRBD2 matches 8 bases. Germline-derived CDR1 and CDR2 are MNHEY and SMNVEV (reference sequence). Unmatched junction bases numbered 10, after V lost 5 bases and J lost 4 bases. This CDR3 has 15 amino acids. Written as DNA, the CDR3 is TGTGCCAGCAGTGCCCAGGGGCGGGGGGTTTACGAGCAGTACTTC. Its translation: CASSAQGRGVYEQYF.

The V call is TRBV5-4, the J call TRBJ2-3; 7 bases match TRBD2. The CDR3 consists of 15 residues. V lost 2 bases, J lost 4 bases, and 7 bases stayed unmatched. CDR1 and CDR2 from the germline V gene are SGHNT and YYREEE (reference sequence). The CDR3 region has the DNA TGTGCCAGCAGCTTAAGCGGGGCTAGCGCAGATACGCAGTATTTT. Amino acids: CASSLSGASADTQYF.

Only one count was recorded for this clone. V usage is TRBV18 and J usage is TRBJ2-2; 7 nucleotides match TRBD2. Germline V lookup: CDR1 KGHSH, CDR2 LQKENI. Trimming removed 6 bases from V and 0 bases from J; junction bases left unmatched: 4. The CDR3 runs to 15 residues. The CDR3 sequence: CASSLAEANTGELFF. Written as DNA, the CDR3 is TGTGCCAGCTCCCTAGCGGAAGCGAACACCGGGGAGCTGTTTTTT.

Written as DNA, the CDR3 is TGTGCCATCAGTGAATCTCCTCCCCGGGGGGCGCAAAATTCACCCCTCCACTTT. It codes for CAISESPPRGAQNSPLHF. The gene calls are TRBV10-3 and TRBJ1-6, with a weak D call TRBD1 (6 bases). Germline CDR1 reads ENHRY; CDR2 reads SYGVKD. The CDR3 length is 18 residues. Trimming left V 3 bases short and J 7 bases short, with 22 bases between.

J is TRBJ2-3 and V is TRBV27; a weak D match, TRBD2 (5 bases). The V gene lost 8 bases and the J gene lost 5 bases, with 14 bases spanning the gap. The CDR3 has 13 amino acids. Germline CDR1 is MNHEY and CDR2 is SMNVEV (reference sequence). CDR3 coding DNA: TGTGCCAGCCGGGGTTCCGAGGGAGATACGCAGTATTTT. This translates into CASRGSEGDTQYF.

This clone was seen just once. This rearrangement joins TRBV7-2 to TRBJ2-7, with 9 positions matching TRBD2. CDR3 size: 17 residues. V shed 5 bases, J shed 2 bases, and the junction held 13 bases outside the gene matches. CDR1 is SGHTA and CDR2 is FQGNSA in the germline V gene. The CDR3 sequence is CASSANLASGNTYEQYF. CDR3 DNA sequence: TGTGCCAGCAGCGCAAATTTAGCTAGCGGGAATACCTACGAGCAGTACTTC.

The chain carries TRBV19 and TRBJ1-5, with a weak D call TRBD1 (5 bases). Trimming removed 4 bases from V and 4 bases from J, with 17 bases in between. This CDR3 region has 16 residues. CDR1 and CDR2 from the germline V gene are LNHDA and SQIVND (reference sequence). The CDR3 bases are TGTGCCAGTAGTACCCTGGGAGGGGTACAAAATCAGCCCCAGCATTTT. Amino acids: CASSTLGGVQNQPQHF.

The chain uses TRBV5-1 and TRBJ2-3, with 7 positions matching TRBD1. From germline, CDR1 is SGHRS and CDR2 YFSETQ. The CDR3 runs to 15 residues. V lost 6 bases to trimming and J lost 5 bases; unmatched junction nucleotides: 12. The CDR3 DNA is TGCGCCAGCAACGAACAGGGGCCTGGGGGAGATACGCAGTATTTT. Residues: CASNEQGPGGDTQYF. Complete variable domain (other parts from reference TRBV5-1 and TRBJ2-3): KAGVTQTPRYLIKTRGQQVTLSCSPISGHRSVSWYQQTPGQGLQFLFEYFSETQRNKGNFPGRFSGRQFSNSRSEMNVSTLELGDSALYLCASNEQGPGGDTQYFGPGTRLTVL.

The chain links TRBV6-5 to TRBJ2-3, with 7 bases fitting TRBD1. This CDR3 has 12 amino acids. Germline V CDR1 and CDR2: MNHEY, SVGAGI. CDR3 DNA sequence: TGTGGGTCAGGGGGAAGCACAGATACGCAGTATTTT. Encoded protein: CGSGGSTDTQYF.

The rearrangement uses TRBV9 and TRBJ2-3, with 8 bases identical to TRBD2. From germline, CDR1 is SGDLS and CDR2 YYNGEE. The CDR3 is 15 residues long. V was pared by 3 bases and J by 5 bases, with 8 bases of the junction left unmatched. CDR3: CASSAGGAGGDTQYF. For the CDR3, the DNA is TGTGCCAGCAGCGCGGGGGGGGCCGGGGGAGATACGCAGTATTTT.

V is TRBV25-1 and J is TRBJ1-2; possibly TRBD1 for D (6 bases). The germline CDR1 and CDR2 sequences are MGHDK and SYGVNS. This CDR3 has 13 residues. Trimming removed 7 bases at V and 6 bases at J, with 15 bases between. The CDR3 coding sequence is TGTGCCAGCACGAGTGGGGGCTTCAATGGCTACACCTTC. It translates to CASTSGGFNGYTF.

The V gene is TRBV4-1, the J gene TRBJ2-7; D is unclear. This CDR3 is 15 amino acids long. Between the trimmed V and J ends, which lost 0 bases and 3 bases, there was a span of 12 bases. Germline loops: CDR1 MGHRA, CDR2 YSYEKL. CDR3 DNA sequence: TGCGCCAGCAGCCAAGATGACCGAGCAGGCTACGAGCAGTACTTC. Amino acids: CASSQDDRAGYEQYF.

The J gene is TRBJ2-7, the V gene TRBV5-6; 8 nucleotides agree with TRBD1. Germline V CDR1 and CDR2: SGHDT, YYEEEE. The CDR3 sequence is 15 residues long. V was clipped by 4 bases and J by 3 bases; unmatched bases: 9. The CDR3 DNA reads as TGTGCCAGCAGCCCACTACAGGGGGGTCACTACGAGCAGTACTTC. Its protein product is CASSPLQGGHYEQYF.

This chain joins TRBV11-3 and TRBJ2-7; TRBD1 might be the D (6 bases). From germline, CDR1 is SGHNT and CDR2 YENEEA. There are 18 residues in the CDR3. Trimming cost V 1 base and J 2 bases, with 21 bases left between them. Here the CDR3 reads CASSLVSLDRSTPYEQYF. CDR3 nucleotide sequence: TGTGCCAGCAGCTTAGTTTCTCTCGACAGGAGCACTCCCTACGAGCAGTACTTC.